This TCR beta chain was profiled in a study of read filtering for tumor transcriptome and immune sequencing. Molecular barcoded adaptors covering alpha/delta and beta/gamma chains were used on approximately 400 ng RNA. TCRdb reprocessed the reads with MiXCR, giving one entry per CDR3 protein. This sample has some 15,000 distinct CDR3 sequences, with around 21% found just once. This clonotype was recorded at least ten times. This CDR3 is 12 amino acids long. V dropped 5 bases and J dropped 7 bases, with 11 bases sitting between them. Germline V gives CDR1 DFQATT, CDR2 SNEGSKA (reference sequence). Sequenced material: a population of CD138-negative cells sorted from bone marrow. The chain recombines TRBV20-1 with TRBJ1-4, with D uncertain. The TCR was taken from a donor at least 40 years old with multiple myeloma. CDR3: CSARTDREKLFF. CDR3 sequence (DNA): TGCAGTGCTCGGACCGACCGTGAAAAACTGTTTTTT.